These T cell receptor beta chains were read from a single sample in a study of blood T cell repertoires in COVID-19. Repertoires were generated with immunoSEQ multiplex PCR, while TCRdb's copy carries only in-frame clones and drops some. The table has fewer than 200,000 clones, more than 60% seen once. Sequenced material: peripheral blood. These receptors all stem from a man aged 70 or older with acute or convalescent COVID-19. The CDR3 runs from the conserved cysteine through the conserved F or W. A D gene is named only where the DNA matches it firmly. Clone size is not always given. Where it is, it says once, few, many or a class for expanded clones.

CDR3nt	CDR3aa	abundance	v_gene	len	j_gene	d_gene
TGTGCCAGTAGTAACCAGGACAGCGAGGTCTATGGCTACACCTTC	CASSNQDSEVYGYTF	.	TRBV19	15	TRBJ1-2	.
TGTGCCAGCTCACCTTTGACAGGAGAGAACACTGAAGCTTTCTTT	CASSPLTGENTEAFF	.	TRBV18	15	TRBJ1-1	.
TGTGCCAGCAGCTTAGCAGGCCCCGAGCAGTACTTC	CASSLAGPEQYF	.	TRBV11-3	12	TRBJ2-7	.
TGTGCCAGCAAGCAGGGACAGGGAGGTGGAAACACCATATATTTT	CASKQGQGGGNTIYF	.	TRBV6-5	15	TRBJ1-3	TRBD1
TGCGCCAGCAGCTTGGAATCTAGCAGCTACTACGAGCAGTACTTC	CASSLESSSYYEQYF	.	TRBV5-1	15	TRBJ2-7	.
TGTGCCAGCAAAGCGGGAGGGCCTGGGGAGACCCAGTACTTC	CASKAGGPGETQYF	few	TRBV28	14	TRBJ2-5	TRBD2
TGTGCCAGCAGTTCCGGGACAGACTACAATGAGCAGTTCTTC	CASSSGTDYNEQFF	.	TRBV11-3	14	TRBJ2-1	TRBD1
TGTGCCAGTAGTATAGAGGCTGCGAACACTGAAGCTTTCTTT	CASSIEAANTEAFF	.	TRBV19	14	TRBJ1-1	.
TGTGCCACCAGTGATTTGGGGCGGGCCTCCTACAATGAGCAGTTCTTC	CATSDLGRASYNEQFF	once	TRBV24-1	16	TRBJ2-1	.
TGTGCCAGCAGCTCGGGGTCGCGGGGGCGCCTCACAGATACGCAGTATTTT	CASSSGSRGRLTDTQYF	.	TRBV5-8	17	TRBJ2-3	.
TGTGCCAGCAGTCAGGGCCTGAACACTGAAGCTTTCTTT	CASSQGLNTEAFF	.	TRBV12-3/TRBV12-4	13	TRBJ1-1	.